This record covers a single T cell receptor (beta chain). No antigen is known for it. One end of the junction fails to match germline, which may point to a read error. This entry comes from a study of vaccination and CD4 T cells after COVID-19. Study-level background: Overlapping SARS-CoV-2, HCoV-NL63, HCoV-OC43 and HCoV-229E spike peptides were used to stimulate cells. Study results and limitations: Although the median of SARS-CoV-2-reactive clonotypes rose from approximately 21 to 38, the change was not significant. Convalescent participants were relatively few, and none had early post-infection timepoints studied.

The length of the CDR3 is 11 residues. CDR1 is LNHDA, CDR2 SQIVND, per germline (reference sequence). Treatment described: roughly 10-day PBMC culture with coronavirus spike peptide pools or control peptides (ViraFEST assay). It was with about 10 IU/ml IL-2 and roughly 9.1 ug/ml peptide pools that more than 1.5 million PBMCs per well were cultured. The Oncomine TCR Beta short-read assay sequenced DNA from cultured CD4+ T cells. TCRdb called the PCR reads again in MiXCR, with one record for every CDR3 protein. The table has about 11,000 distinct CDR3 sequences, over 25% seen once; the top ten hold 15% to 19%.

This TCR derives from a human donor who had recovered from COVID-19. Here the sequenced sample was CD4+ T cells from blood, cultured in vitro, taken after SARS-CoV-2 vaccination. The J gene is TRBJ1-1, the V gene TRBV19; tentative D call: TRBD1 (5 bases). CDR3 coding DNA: TGTGCCAGTAGTATGGGGGTTCCTCTCTATTTT. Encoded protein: CASSMGVPLYF.